This T cell receptor (beta chain) stems from a study of T cell responses to AZD1222 COVID-19 vaccine. Overall study context: Second doses were pooled across both intervals (about 4 or about 12 weeks).

A word on this clone: What it binds is unknown.

Sequenced by immunoSEQ multiplex PCR; TCRdb stores in-frame clones only, minus some. The sample holds 130,000 or so clones, around 84% seen once. Study-wide results and caveats: Two AZD1222 administrations were followed by greater Spike-specific TCR breadth and depth. The study identified only six AZD1222 recipients as seropositive at baseline. Donors were mostly white British, more females; clonal diversity possibly underestimated.

The CDR3 consists of 15 residues. Trimming at V came to 4 bases and at J to 5 bases, leaving 1 base not matched to a gene. Germline lookup yields CDR1 MGHDK and CDR2 SYGVNS. The sequence was obtained from an adult in good health. The chain employs TRBV25-1 and TRBJ2-1, with 14 bases identical to TRBD2. The material was peripheral blood, obtained on day 0 of AZD1222 vaccination. CDR3 region: CASSGLAGGDNEQFF. CDR3 DNA sequence: TGTGCCAGCAGTGGACTAGCGGGGGGGGACAATGAGCAGTTCTTC. The variable domain in full, completed from reference TRBV25-1 and TRBJ2-1, reads EADIYQTPRYLVIGTGKKITLECSQTMGHDKMYWYQQDPGMELHLIHYSYGVNSTEKGDLSSESTVSRIRTEHFPLTLESARPSHTSQYLCASSGLAGGDNEQFFGPGTRLTVL.